This is a list of T cell receptor beta chains from one sample in a study of post-analysis software for immune sequencing data. A single record per CDR3 protein comes from TCRdb applying MiXCR to the PCR reads. The data contain hundreds of thousands of distinct CDR3 sequences, roughly 38% of them seen just once; the ten biggest clones take up 10% to 15%. Sequencing was performed on blood. The receptors come from a girl between 5 and 17 years old with multiple sclerosis. CDR3s include the opening cysteine and the closing phenylalanine or tryptophan. D genes are given only for firm matches. Rows give clone size only sometimes, using once, few, many, or a class for an expanded clone.

v_gene	abundance	len	d_gene	j_gene	CDR3aa	CDR3nt
TRBV24-1	NA	13	NA	TRBJ1-1	CATSDWGNTEAFF	TGTGCCACCAGTGATTGGGGAAACACTGAAGCTTTCTTT
TRBV9	NA	14	TRBD1	TRBJ2-5	CAGSVQGASSEQYF	TGTGCCGGCAGCGTACAGGGGGCATCGTCGGAGCAGTACTTC
TRBV7-8	few	16	NA	TRBJ2-7	CASSLDPGAISYEQYF	TGTGCCAGCAGCTTAGATCCAGGGGCCATCTCCTACGAGCAGTACTTC
TRBV7-2	NA	16	NA	TRBJ2-6	CASSLRARAGANVLTF	TGTGCCAGCAGCTTACGAGCTAGGGCTGGGGCCAACGTCCTGACTTTC
TRBV11-2	NA	14	NA	TRBJ2-7	CASSEIRDTYEQYF	TGTGCCAGCAGCGAAATCCGGGACACCTACGAGCAGTACTTC
TRBV20-1	NA	14	NA	TRBJ1-5	CSARGPFDREPQHF	TGCAGTGCTAGAGGACCGTTCGATAGGGAGCCCCAGCATTTT
TRBV12-3/TRBV12-4	NA	14	NA	TRBJ1-4	CASSPTGRAEKLFF	TGTGCCAGCAGTCCTACAGGGAGGGCTGAAAAACTGTTTTTT
TRBV20-1	many	15	NA	TRBJ1-1	CSASVPGRLNTEAFF	TGCAGTGCTAGCGTTCCCGGGAGATTGAACACTGAAGCTTTCTTT
TRBV28	few	20	TRBD1	TRBJ1-1	CASSLSRGPRTGEEETEAFF	TGTGCCAGCAGTTTATCGAGGGGGCCCCGGACAGGGGAGGAGGAGACTGAAGCTTTCTTT
TRBV29-1	NA	13	NA	TRBJ2-3	CSVEGDSTDTQYF	TGCAGCGTTGAGGGGGACAGCACAGATACGCAGTATTTT
TRBV4-2	NA	18	NA	TRBJ2-5	CASSHLTGSEAVQETQYF	TGTGCCAGCAGCCACTTGACGGGCAGCGAGGCGGTCCAAGAGACCCAGTACTTC
TRBV27	few	16	TRBD1	TRBJ2-2	CASSLFSQGATGELFF	TGTGCCAGCAGTTTATTCTCCCAGGGGGCGACCGGGGAGCTGTTTTTT
TRBV4-3	NA	15	TRBD1	TRBJ2-1	CASSQNPGGFNEQFF	TGCGCCAGCAGCCAAAATCCAGGGGGTTTCAATGAGCAGTTCTTC
TRBV12-3/TRBV12-4	few	15	NA	TRBJ2-4	CASSLEGAGIDIQYF	TGTGCCAGCAGTTTGGAGGGTGCGGGTATCGACATTCAGTACTTC
TRBV29-1	NA	12	NA	TRBJ2-3	CSVEPGLDTQYF	TGCAGCGTTGAGCCCGGACTAGATACGCAGTATTTT
TRBV28	few	14	TRBD1	TRBJ2-7	CASSPTGGTPEQYF	TGTGCCAGCAGTCCCACAGGGGGTACCCCTGAGCAGTACTTC
TRBV11-1	many	14	NA	TRBJ1-1	CASSLGGTNTEAFF	TGTGCCAGCAGCTTAGGGGGCACTAACACTGAAGCTTTCTTT
TRBV4-1	NA	18	TRBD2	TRBJ2-3	CASSTRSGVLGNTDTQYF	TGCGCCAGCAGCACCCGTAGCGGGGTCCTAGGAAACACAGATACGCAGTATTTT
TRBV6-1	NA	15	TRBD2	TRBJ2-1	CASRDIGGRTDEQFF	TGTGCCAGCAGAGACATTGGCGGGAGAACCGATGAGCAGTTCTTC
TRBV7-9	NA	16	TRBD1	TRBJ1-4	CASSPTGTGFDEKLFF	TGTGCCAGCAGCCCGACAGGGACCGGGTTCGATGAAAAACTGTTTTTT
TRBV5-8	few	14	NA	TRBJ2-7	CASSSVGARYEQYF	TGTGCCAGCAGCTCAGTGGGGGCGAGGTACGAGCAGTACTTC
TRBV20-1	once	15	NA	TRBJ1-2	CSATTPDRANYGYTF	TGCAGTGCTACGACCCCGGACAGAGCTAACTATGGCTACACCTTC
TRBV7-6	NA	16	NA	TRBJ1-1	CASSPDGRGGVTEAFF	TGTGCCAGCAGCCCAGACGGGAGGGGAGGTGTCACTGAAGCTTTCTTT
TRBV7-6	few	15	NA	TRBJ2-5	CASSLVQATQETQYF	TGTGCCAGCAGCTTAGTACAGGCGACGCAAGAGACCCAGTACTTC
TRBV19	NA	13	TRBD1	TRBJ2-7	CASSGQVLGEQYF	TGTGCCAGTTCGGGACAGGTGTTGGGGGAGCAGTACTTC
TRBV7-2	many	13	NA	TRBJ2-5	CASSSGLQETQYF	TGTGCCAGCAGCTCGGGACTTCAAGAGACCCAGTACTTC
TRBV29-1	few	15	NA	TRBJ2-7	CSVVGGQGTYYEQYF	TGCAGCGTTGTTGGGGGGCAGGGAACATACTACGAGCAGTACTTC
TRBV6-5	NA	13	NA	TRBJ2-7	CASSYRLDDEQYF	TGTGCCAGCAGTTACCGACTAGATGACGAGCAGTACTTC
TRBV7-3	NA	15	NA	TRBJ1-2	CASSPSGLSNYGYTF	TGTGCCAGCAGCCCGTCAGGGTTGTCTAACTATGGCTACACCTTC
TRBV4-2	few	15	NA	TRBJ2-1	CASSQEGSQYNEQFF	TGTGCCAGCAGCCAAGAGGGAAGCCAATACAATGAGCAGTTCTTC
TRBV10-1	NA	15	NA	TRBJ2-3	CASSEGGGPMGTQYF	TGCGCCAGCAGTGAGGGCGGGGGCCCCATGGGTACGCAGTATTTT
TRBV5-1	few	15	NA	TRBJ1-2	CASSLAGIPNYGYTF	TGCGCCAGCAGCTTGGCAGGGATCCCTAACTATGGCTACACCTTC
TRBV27	NA	15	NA	TRBJ2-5	CASSSWTDFQETQYF	TGTGCCAGCAGTTCTTGGACGGACTTTCAAGAGACCCAGTACTTC
TRBV27	NA	14	NA	TRBJ2-5	CASMLAAGRREQYF	TGTGCCAGCATGCTCGCCGCGGGTCGGCGTGAGCAGTACTTC
TRBV12-3/TRBV12-4	few	14	NA	TRBJ1-1	CASSFQHMNTEAFF	TGTGCCAGCAGTTTTCAACACATGAACACTGAAGCTTTCTTT
TRBV10-3	few	13	NA	TRBJ1-1	CAIGVGADTEAFF	TGTGCCATCGGCGTGGGGGCAGACACTGAAGCTTTCTTT
TRBV11-2	NA	15	NA	TRBJ1-1	CASSSGGGAITEAFF	TGTGCCAGCAGCTCCGGCGGAGGGGCTATCACTGAAGCTTTCTTT
TRBV6-5	few	13	NA	TRBJ2-7	CASSRDASQEEYF	TGTGCCAGCAGTCGCGACGCTAGCCAGGAGGAGTACTTC
TRBV5-1	NA	13	NA	TRBJ2-7	CACSLTGSYEQYF	TGCGCCTGCAGCTTGACAGGTTCCTACGAGCAGTACTTC
TRBV7-9	NA	14	NA	TRBJ2-7	CASSLIRSPYEQYF	TGTGCCAGCAGCTTAATTCGGAGTCCCTACGAGCAGTACTTC
TRBV27	NA	16	NA	TRBJ2-3	CASSLGVSRGTDTQYF	TGTGCCAGCAGTTTAGGGGTTTCGAGGGGCACAGATACGCAGTATTTT
TRBV6-1	NA	16	TRBD1	TRBJ1-5	CASRDRGEGMHQPQHF	TGTGCCAGCAGAGACAGGGGGGAAGGCATGCATCAGCCCCAGCATTTT
TRBV5-1	few	14	NA	TRBJ2-7	CASSLRSQIDEQYF	TGCGCCAGCAGCTTACGCTCGCAAATCGACGAGCAGTACTTC
TRBV12-3/TRBV12-4	few	14	TRBD1	TRBJ1-6	CASSLDRGRSPLHF	TGTGCCAGCAGTTTAGACAGGGGAAGGTCACCCCTCCACTTT
TRBV4-1	many	17	NA	TRBJ2-7	CASSQSVVTGNPYEQYF	TGCGCCAGCAGCCAATCAGTGGTTACAGGCAATCCCTACGAGCAGTACTTC
TRBV19	NA	13	NA	TRBJ2-7	CASSAGAIYEQYF	TGTGCCAGTAGTGCAGGGGCCATCTACGAGCAGTACTTC
TRBV7-2	few	15	NA	TRBJ1-5	CASSRNSNSNQPQHF	TGTGCCAGCAGCCGAAATTCCAATAGCAATCAGCCCCAGCATTTT
TRBV11-2	NA	12	NA	TRBJ2-1	CASSLLRPEQFF	TGTGCCAGCAGCTTGTTGCGGCCTGAGCAGTTCTTC
TRBV5-6	few	11	NA	TRBJ2-1	CASSLRGKQFF	TGTGCCAGCAGCTTGCGGGGGAAGCAGTTCTTC
TRBV7-2	few	15	NA	TRBJ2-1	CASSADLVPYNEQFF	TGTGCCAGCAGCGCCGATCTAGTCCCCTACAATGAGCAGTTCTTC
TRBV29-1	NA	12	TRBD2	TRBJ2-3	CSVEGGGDTQYF	TGCAGCGTTGAAGGGGGGGGGGATACGCAGTATTTT
TRBV10-3	NA	13	TRBD2	TRBJ2-5	CAISPGLAGEQYF	TGTGCCATCAGCCCGGGACTAGCGGGAGAGCAGTACTTC
TRBV2	NA	12	NA	TRBJ1-4	CASSEQRNELFF	TGTGCCAGCAGTGAACAGAGGAACGAGCTGTTTTTT
TRBV5-1	few	14	TRBD1	TRBJ2-7	CASSFRQGSYEQYF	TGCGCCAGCAGCTTTAGACAGGGTTCCTACGAGCAGTACTTC
TRBV5-1	few	15	NA	TRBJ1-4	CASSLGTATFEKLFF	TGCGCCAGCAGCTTGGGTACAGCCACATTTGAAAAACTGTTTTTT
TRBV5-1	NA	16	TRBD2	TRBJ2-7	CASSAGGPGITYEQYF	TGCGCCAGCAGCGCGGGAGGCCCGGGAATCACCTACGAGCAGTACTTC
TRBV3-1	few	15	TRBD2	TRBJ2-5	CASSKHSGAGETQYF	TGTGCCAGCAGCAAACACAGCGGGGCGGGAGAGACCCAGTACTTC
TRBV6-2/TRBV6-3	NA	13	NA	TRBJ1-1	CASALGSGTEAFF	TGTGCCAGCGCTCTCGGGTCGGGCACTGAAGCTTTCTTT
TRBV5-1	NA	14	NA	TRBJ2-5	CASSFDSVRGTQYF	TGCGCCAGCAGCTTTGACTCCGTCCGGGGGACCCAGTACTTC
TRBV6-5	NA	16	TRBD1	TRBJ1-2	CASSSPSGQNTYGYTF	TGTGCCAGCTCGTCTCCTTCGGGACAGAACACCTATGGCTACACCTTC